Described below is a single T cell receptor (beta chain) sequence and its context. Its antigen is not yet known. Qualities for individual bases were not recorded, and no much larger clone is one base off. The record originates from a study of OX40 agonist ivuxolimab in advanced cancers. For context, the study as a whole: Ivuxolimab, which targeted the costimulatory receptor OX40 (CD134), was an agonistic, fully human IgG2 monoclonal antibody. Intravenous ivuxolimab was administered to patients every 2 weeks at six dose levels: 0.01, 0.1, 0.3, 1.5, 3 and 10 mg/kg. Of the approximately 50 dose-escalation patients, hepatocellular carcinoma was present in roughly 19, melanoma in around 15, renal cell carcinoma in 9 and head and neck cancer in 9. In the dose-escalation cohort, 70% to 85% of patients were male, and the mean age was around 60 years with a range of roughly 20 to 79. Patients were allowed to have had prior anti-PD-1, anti-PD-L1 or anti-CTLA-4 therapy, and around two fifths of the dose-escalation patients had been treated with checkpoint inhibitors. Three dose-escalation patients achieved partial responses, one with hepatocellular carcinoma and two with cutaneous melanoma. Peripheral TCRbeta sequencing was intended to test whether TCR sequence diversity was altered and clonal T-cell expansion was caused by ivuxolimab. The paper reports the monotherapy dose-escalation portion (N of about 50 patients) of the phase I ivuxolimab trial. Beyond this particular receptor, the publication reports: After ivuxolimab, CD8+ T cells had more expanded clones than CD4+ T cells on average. At doses from 0.1 to 3.0 mg/kg, clonal expansion was seen in both CD4+ and CD8+ blood T cells between baseline and week 6. Low levels of normalized T-cell clonal expansion were also shown by some nonresponding patients. Which antigens the clonally expanded peripheral T cells were specific for was not determined. In the 0.1-3.0 mg/kg groups, partial responders had among the lowest normalized peripheral clonal expansion, particularly in CD8+ T cells.

The trial excluded patients who had a history of autoimmune disease or were on systemic immunosuppression. Peripheral blood for TCR sequencing was drawn from every dose cohort at baseline, at cycle 4 day 1 and at cycle 7 day 1. Samples were obtained from an open-label, multicenter, first-in-human phase I dose-escalation trial of ivuxolimab. Adults with locally advanced or metastatic head and neck squamous cell, hepatocellular, melanoma or renal cell carcinoma were enrolled in the trial. Before TCR sequencing, CD4+ T cells and CD8+ T cells from peripheral blood were sorted into separate populations. From its cysteine to its phenylalanine, the CDR3 spans 17 amino acids. Solely the CDR3 DNA is kept, with 51 bases framed from the first base. CDR1 is given as LNHDA and CDR2 as SQIVND, both from the germline V gene (reference sequence). After removal of 5 bases from V and 0 bases from J, the junction retains 7 bases not matched to a gene.

Genomic DNA was isolated from the sorted cells so that the TCRbeta CDR3 region could be sequenced. The immunoSEQ Assay was used to sequence the TCRbeta CDR3 regions. TCRdb re-hosts the immuneACCESS table, in-frame sequences only. Its copies lack some clones; in the studies checked, an unresolved V gene accounts for under half of them, and the cause for the rest is not known. Counted in this sample were about 100,000 clones; less than 95% of them appeared once. Under 2% of the sample is held by the ten biggest clonotypes. This receptor was obtained from an adult with an advanced solid tumor such as melanoma, head and neck, liver or kidney cancer. This specimen consisted of CD4+ or CD8+ T cells sorted from blood, obtained in a trial of the OX40 agonist ivuxolimab. The V and J segments used are TRBV19 and TRBJ2-4, with 10 central nucleotides matching TRBD2. The CDR3 sequence is CASSSSGLARAKNIQYF. At the DNA level, the sequence is TGTGCCAGTAGTTCCTCGGGACTAGCGAGAGCCAAAAACATTCAGTACTTC.